This TCR beta chain comes out of a study of beta chain features in type 1 diabetes. Findings of the study overall: Across all four CD4+ subsets, people with type 1 diabetes showed modestly shorter TCRB CDR3s.

This clone was counted only a few times. What it recognizes is unknown. Expressed TCRB transcripts were sequenced after all isolated RNA was converted to cDNA. Assay used: immunoSEQ multiplex PCR; TCRdb lists only in-frame clones, some missing. The sample holds hundreds of thousands of clones, about 14% seen once. The CDR3 contains 12 residues. Germline V gene data show CDR1 as SGDLS and CDR2 as YYNGEE. The ends were cut back, 2 bases at V and 10 bases at J, with 9 bases in the middle. The specimen was naive CD4+ T cells from blood. The J gene is TRBJ1-4, the V gene TRBV9, with a weak D call TRBD1 (5 bases). The receptor was isolated from a man aged 18 to 29 with type 1 diabetes. The CDR3 is CASSVGAGKLFF. The CDR3 DNA sequence: TGTGCCAGCAGCGTTGGGGCGGGAAAACTGTTTTTT. The full variable domain, in which reference TRBV9 and TRBJ1-4 provide the parts outside the CDR3, is DSGVTQTPKHLITATGQRVTLRCSPRSGDLSVYWYQQSLDQGLQFLIQYYNGEERAKGNILERFSAQQFPDLHSELNLSSLELGDSALYFCASSVGAGKLFFGSGTQLSVL.